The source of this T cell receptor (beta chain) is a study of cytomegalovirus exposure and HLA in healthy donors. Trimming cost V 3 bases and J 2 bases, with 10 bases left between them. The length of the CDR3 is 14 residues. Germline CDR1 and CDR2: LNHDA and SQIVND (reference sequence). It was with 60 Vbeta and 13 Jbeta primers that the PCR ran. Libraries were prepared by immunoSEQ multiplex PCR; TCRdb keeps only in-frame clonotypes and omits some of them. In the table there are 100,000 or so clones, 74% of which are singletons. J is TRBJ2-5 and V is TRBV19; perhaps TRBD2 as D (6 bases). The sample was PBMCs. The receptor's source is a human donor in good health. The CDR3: CASSMGLPQETQYF. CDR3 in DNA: TGTGCCAGTAGTATGGGACTGCCACAAGAGACCCAGTACTTC.